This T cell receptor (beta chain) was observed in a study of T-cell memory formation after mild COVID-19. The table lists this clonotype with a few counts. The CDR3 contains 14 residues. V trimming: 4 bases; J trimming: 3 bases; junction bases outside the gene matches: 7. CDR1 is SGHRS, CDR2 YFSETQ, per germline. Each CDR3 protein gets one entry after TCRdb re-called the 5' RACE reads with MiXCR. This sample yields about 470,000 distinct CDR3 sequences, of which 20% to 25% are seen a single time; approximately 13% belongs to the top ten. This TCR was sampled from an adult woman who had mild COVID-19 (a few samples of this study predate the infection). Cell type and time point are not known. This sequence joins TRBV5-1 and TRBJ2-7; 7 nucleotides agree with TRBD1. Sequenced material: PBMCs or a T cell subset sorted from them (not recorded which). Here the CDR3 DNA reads TGCGCCAGCAGCCCCGCGAACAGGGGCTACGAGCAGTACTTC. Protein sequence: CASSPANRGYEQYF.